The 8 T cell receptor beta chains below all came from one sample that was sequenced in a study of T cell repertoires in cytomegalovirus infection. A single record per CDR3 protein comes from TCRdb applying MiXCR to the reads. This table has 270,000 or so distinct CDR3 sequences, approximately 15% appearing once. Material for sequencing was CD8+ T cells from PBMCs. The source is a human donor in good health (CMV status not recorded). Some clones in this sample may be carry-over from other donors' samples.

In this sample, this clonotype turned up many times. The genes are TRBV7-2 and TRBJ2-7; the D gene is possibly TRBD1 (6 bases). CDR3 length: 14 residues. The germline V and J ends were trimmed by 2 bases and 4 bases, with 12 bases remaining between them. Germline lookup yields CDR1 SGHTA and CDR2 FQGNSA. This CDR3 is CASSLHGGGYEQYF. In nucleotides, the CDR3 is TGTGCCAGCAGCTTACATGGGGGCGGGTACGAGCAGTACTTC.

In its sample, this clonotype was seen a few times. The chain combines TRBV19 with TRBJ2-1, with TRBD1 matching over 8 bases. V was clipped by 5 bases and J by 9 bases; unmatched bases: 21. CDR3 size: 18 residues. Germline lookup yields CDR1 LNHDA and CDR2 SQIVND (reference sequence). The CDR3 loop reads CASSFNPGQGDSDGEQFF. The DNA for the CDR3 is TGTGCCAGTAGTTTCAACCCCGGACAGGGTGATTCTGACGGTGAGCAGTTCTTC. Using reference TRBV19 and TRBJ2-1 for the parts outside the CDR3, the full variable domain is DGGITQSPKYLFRKEGQNVTLSCEQNLNHDAMYWYRQDPGQGLRLIYYSQIVNDFQKGDIAEGYSVSREKKESFPLTVTSAQKNPTAFYLCASSFNPGQGDSDGEQFFGPGTRLTVL.

In its sample, this clonotype was seen a few times. The CDR3 here is CSANRGSYEQYF. The DNA of the CDR3 is TGCAGCGCCAACAGGGGCTCCTACGAGCAGTACTTC. The V and J genes are TRBV29-1 and TRBJ2-7, with TRBD1 matching 7 bases. Germline V gene lookup returns CDR1 SQVTM and CDR2 ANQGSEA. Trimming removed 7 bases from V and 0 bases from J; junction bases left unmatched: 3. CDR3 length equals 12 residues.

This clonotype was seen a few times. The J gene is TRBJ1-5, the V gene TRBV6-1, with 8 bases matching TRBD1. The CDR3 is 17 residues long. After removal of 5 bases from V and 1 base from J, the junction contained 10 bases not matched to a gene. Germline CDR1 is MNHNS and CDR2 is SASEGT. CDR3 loop: CASSRGPGGESNQPQHF. In DNA form, the CDR3 reads TGTGCCAGCAGTCGTGGGCCAGGGGGCGAGAGCAATCAGCCCCAGCATTTT.

This clonotype was recorded at least ten times. CDR3 region: CASSVPQGVPTYGYTF. CDR3 coding DNA: TGTGCCAGCAGCGTACCACAGGGGGTGCCAACCTATGGCTACACCTTC. The gene calls are TRBV7-2 and TRBJ1-2, with 8 positions matching TRBD1. The CDR3 spans 16 residues. V dropped 5 bases and J dropped 4; count of bases not matched to a gene: 12. From germline, CDR1 is SGHTA and CDR2 FQGNSA.

The sample holds many counts of this clonotype. The genes are TRBV27 and TRBJ1-5; D is uncertain. CDR3 length: 14 residues. The germline V and J ends were trimmed by 3 bases and 4 bases, with 10 bases remaining between them. The germline CDR1 and CDR2 sequences are MNHEY and SMNVEV (reference sequence). CDR3: CASSLAATNQPQHF. CDR3 DNA sequence: TGTGCCAGCAGTTTGGCAGCTACAAATCAGCCCCAGCATTTT.

This clonotype was observed at least ten times. The chain combines TRBV6-6 with TRBJ1-3; a possible D gene is TRBD1 (5 bases). The germline gives CDR1 MNHNY, CDR2 SVGAGI (reference sequence). The CDR3 loop spans 15 amino acids. With 6 bases removed from V and 5 bases from J, the gap between germline ends came to 17 bases. The CDR3, as DNA: TGTGCCAGCAGCCCAACAGGCTCCGGGAGAAACACCATATATTTT. Translation gives CASSPTGSGRNTIYF.

The chain is built from TRBV24-1 and TRBJ2-1; weak D call: TRBD1 (6 bases). CDR1 is KGHDR and CDR2 is SFDVKD in the germline V gene. This CDR3 contains 14 residues. The ends were cut back, 0 bases at V and 8 bases at J, with 10 bases in the middle. As DNA, the CDR3 is TGTGCCACCAGTGATTTGAGGGGGAGCCATGAGCAGTTCTTC. As protein: CATSDLRGSHEQFF.